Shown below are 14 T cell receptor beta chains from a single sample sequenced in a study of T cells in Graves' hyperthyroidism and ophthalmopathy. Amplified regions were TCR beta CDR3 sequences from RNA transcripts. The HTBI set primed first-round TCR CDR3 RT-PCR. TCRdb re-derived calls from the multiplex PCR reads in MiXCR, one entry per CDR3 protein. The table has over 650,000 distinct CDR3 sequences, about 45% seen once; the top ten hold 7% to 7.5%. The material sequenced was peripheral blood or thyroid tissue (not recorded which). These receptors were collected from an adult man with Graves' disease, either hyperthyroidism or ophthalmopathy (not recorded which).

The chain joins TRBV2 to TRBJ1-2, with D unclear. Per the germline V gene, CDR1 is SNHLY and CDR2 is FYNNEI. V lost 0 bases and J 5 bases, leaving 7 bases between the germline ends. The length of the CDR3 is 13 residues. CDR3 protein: CASSEAPDYGYTF. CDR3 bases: TGTGCCAGCAGTGAAGCTCCGGATTATGGCTACACCTTC.

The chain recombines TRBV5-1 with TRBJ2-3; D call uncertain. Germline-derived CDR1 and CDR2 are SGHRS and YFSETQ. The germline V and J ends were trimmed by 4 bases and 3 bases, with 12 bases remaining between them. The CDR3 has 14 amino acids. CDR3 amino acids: CASSPGDPTDTQYF. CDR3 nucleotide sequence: TGCGCCAGCAGCCCGGGCGACCCAACAGATACGCAGTATTTT.

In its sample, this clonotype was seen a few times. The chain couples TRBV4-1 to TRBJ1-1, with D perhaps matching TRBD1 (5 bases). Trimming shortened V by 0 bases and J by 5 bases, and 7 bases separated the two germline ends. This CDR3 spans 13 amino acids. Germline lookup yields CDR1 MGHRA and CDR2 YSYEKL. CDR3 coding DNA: TGCGCCAGCAGCCAAGAGAGGACAACTGAAGCTTTCTTT. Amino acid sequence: CASSQERTTEAFF.

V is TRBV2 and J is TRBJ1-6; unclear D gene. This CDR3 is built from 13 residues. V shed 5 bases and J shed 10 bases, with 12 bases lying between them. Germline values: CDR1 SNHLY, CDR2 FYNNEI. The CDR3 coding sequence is TGTGCCAGCAGTTCTAAACAGAAGTCACCCCTCCACTTT. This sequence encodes CASSSKQKSPLHF.

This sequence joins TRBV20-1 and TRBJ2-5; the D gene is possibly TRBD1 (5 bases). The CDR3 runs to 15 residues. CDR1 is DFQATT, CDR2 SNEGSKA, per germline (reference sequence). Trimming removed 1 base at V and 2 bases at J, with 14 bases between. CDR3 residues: CSARVTRTPQETQYF. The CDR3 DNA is TGCAGTGCTAGAGTTACGAGGACACCACAAGAGACCCAGTACTTC.

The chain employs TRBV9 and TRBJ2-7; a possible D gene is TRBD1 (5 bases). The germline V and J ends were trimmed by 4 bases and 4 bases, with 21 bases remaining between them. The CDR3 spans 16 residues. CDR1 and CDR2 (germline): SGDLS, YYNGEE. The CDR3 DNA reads TGTGCCAGCAGCCAAGGCTCAGGGTGGTTGTCGTACGAGCAGTACTTC. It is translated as CASSQGSGWLSYEQYF. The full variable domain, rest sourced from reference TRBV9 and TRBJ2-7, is DSGVTQTPKHLITATGQRVTLRCSPRSGDLSVYWYQQSLDQGLQFLIQYYNGEERAKGNILERFSAQQFPDLHSELNLSSLELGDSALYFCASSQGSGWLSYEQYFGPGTRLTVT.

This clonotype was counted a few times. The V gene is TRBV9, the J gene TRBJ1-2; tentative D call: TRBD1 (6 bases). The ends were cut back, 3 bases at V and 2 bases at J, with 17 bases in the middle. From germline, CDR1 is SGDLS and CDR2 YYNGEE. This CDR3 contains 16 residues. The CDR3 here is CASSADPGTINYGYTF. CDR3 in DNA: TGTGCCAGCAGCGCAGACCCCGGGACAATCAACTATGGCTACACCTTC.

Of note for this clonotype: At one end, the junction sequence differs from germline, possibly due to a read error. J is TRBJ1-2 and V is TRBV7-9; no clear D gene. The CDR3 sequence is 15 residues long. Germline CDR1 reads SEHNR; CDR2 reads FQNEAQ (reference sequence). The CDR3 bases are TGTGCCAGCAGCCCCCGGGCAGGTTCTAACTATGGCTGCACCTTC. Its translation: CASSPRAGSNYGCTF.

CDR3 coding DNA: TGTGCCAGCAGTGACCCTCGGGAACCACAAGAGACCCAGTACTTC. Amino acid sequence: CASSDPREPQETQYF. J is TRBJ2-5 and V is TRBV25-1; D possibly corresponds to TRBD2 (5 bases). V lost 3 bases, J lost 2 bases, and 13 bases lay in between. The CDR3 loop spans 15 amino acids. Germline V gives CDR1 MGHDK, CDR2 SYGVNS.

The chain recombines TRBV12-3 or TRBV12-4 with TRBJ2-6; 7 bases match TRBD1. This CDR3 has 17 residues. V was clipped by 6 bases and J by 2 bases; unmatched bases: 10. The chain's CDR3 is CASSRHDRAAGANVLTF. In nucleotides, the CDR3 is TGTGCCAGCAGCCGGCACGACAGGGCTGCTGGGGCCAACGTCCTGACTTTC.

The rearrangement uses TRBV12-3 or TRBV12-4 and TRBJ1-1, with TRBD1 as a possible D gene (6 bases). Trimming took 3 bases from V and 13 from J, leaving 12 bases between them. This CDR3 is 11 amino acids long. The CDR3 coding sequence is TGTGCCAGCAGTTTGGGGGACATGGTTTTCTTT. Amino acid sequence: CASSLGDMVFF.

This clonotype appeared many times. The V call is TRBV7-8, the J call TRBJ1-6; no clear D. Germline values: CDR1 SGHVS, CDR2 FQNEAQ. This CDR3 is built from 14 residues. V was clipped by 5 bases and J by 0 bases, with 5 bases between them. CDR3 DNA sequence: TGTGCCAGCAGCCAGATCTCCTATAATTCACCCCTCCACTTT. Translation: CASSQISYNSPLHF.

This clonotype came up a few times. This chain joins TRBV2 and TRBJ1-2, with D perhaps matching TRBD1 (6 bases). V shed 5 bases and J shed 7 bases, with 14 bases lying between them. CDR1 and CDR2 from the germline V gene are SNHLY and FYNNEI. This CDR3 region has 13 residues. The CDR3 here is CASSPQGPGGYTF. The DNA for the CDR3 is TGTGCCAGCAGTCCACAGGGACCGGGTGGCTACACCTTC.

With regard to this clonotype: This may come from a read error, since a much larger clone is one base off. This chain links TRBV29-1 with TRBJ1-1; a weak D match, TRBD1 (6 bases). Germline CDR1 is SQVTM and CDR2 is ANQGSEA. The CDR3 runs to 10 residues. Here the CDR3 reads CGARTAEAFF. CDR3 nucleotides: TGCGGCGCCCGGACAGCTGAAGCTTTCTTT.